This T cell receptor (beta chain) was identified during a study of T cells in Graves' hyperthyroidism and ophthalmopathy. This clonotype was observed a few times. Its antigen remains unknown. The CDR3 has 13 amino acids. The germline gives CDR1 MNHNS, CDR2 SASEGT. Trimming shortened V by 9 bases and J by 1 base, and 10 bases separated the two germline ends. Study outcomes and limitations: Most clonotypes expanded in thyroid above 0.001 were likewise present in blood.

A NOSPECS grade of at least 4, a Clinical Activity Score of at least 3 and duration under 3 months were recorded in ophthalmopathy patients. RNA transcripts gave rise to amplified TCR beta CDR3 regions. The HTBI primer set drove a first-round RT-PCR of the TCR CDR3. TCRdb processed the multiplex PCR reads anew with MiXCR; each CDR3 protein has one entry. Of about 520,000 distinct CDR3 sequences listed, approximately 25% are singletons. The chain couples TRBV6-1 to TRBJ1-3, with D perhaps matching TRBD1 (6 bases). The TCR originated in a woman aged 25 to 45 with Graves' ophthalmopathy. Sequenced: blood. In DNA, the CDR3 is TGTGCCAGTCCGGACAGATCTGGAAACACCATATATTTT. It is translated as CASPDRSGNTIYF.